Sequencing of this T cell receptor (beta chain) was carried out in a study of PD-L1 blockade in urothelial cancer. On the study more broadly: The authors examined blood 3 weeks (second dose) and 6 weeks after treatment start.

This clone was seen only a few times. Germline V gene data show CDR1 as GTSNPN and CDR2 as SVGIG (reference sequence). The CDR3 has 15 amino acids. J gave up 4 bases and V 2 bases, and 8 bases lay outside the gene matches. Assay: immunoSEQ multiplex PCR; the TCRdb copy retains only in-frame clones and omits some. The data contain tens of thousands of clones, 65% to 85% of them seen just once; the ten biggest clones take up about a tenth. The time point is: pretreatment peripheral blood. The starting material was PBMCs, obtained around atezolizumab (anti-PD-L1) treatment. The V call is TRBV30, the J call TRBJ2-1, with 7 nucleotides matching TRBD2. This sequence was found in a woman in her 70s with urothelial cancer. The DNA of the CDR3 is TGTGCCTGGAGTTGGGGGAGCGGGGTTTACAATGAGCAGTTCTTC. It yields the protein CAWSWGSGVYNEQFF.